This T cell receptor beta chain was obtained from a study of low-dose radiotherapy and immunotherapy resistance in tumors. Primers used for first-strand cDNA, a TRAV- and TRBV-specific set, covered both alpha and beta chains. TCRs underwent 20 PCR cycles of amplification with a constant-region primer and V-primer adapter. TCRdb independently ran MiXCR on the reads; one entry per CDR3 protein. The sample shows more than 85,000 distinct CDR3 sequences, more than 7.5% of them seen only once. The CDR3 has 15 residues. In germline, CDR1 is SGHNT, CDR2 YYREEE (reference sequence). The V gene end was trimmed by 4 bases and the J gene end by 2 bases; junction bases not matched to a gene: 9. Time point denoted: before trial treatment. This clonotype has only a few counts.

Sequenced here: PBMCs, sampled before treatment. The gene calls are TRBV5-4 and TRBJ2-7; 7 bases are a match to TRBD1. The sequence was collected from a male donor with prostate cancer. CDR3 sequence: CASSLLGQGAYEQYF. The CDR3 DNA reads as TGTGCCAGCAGCCTGCTAGGGCAGGGGGCCTACGAGCAGTACTTC.